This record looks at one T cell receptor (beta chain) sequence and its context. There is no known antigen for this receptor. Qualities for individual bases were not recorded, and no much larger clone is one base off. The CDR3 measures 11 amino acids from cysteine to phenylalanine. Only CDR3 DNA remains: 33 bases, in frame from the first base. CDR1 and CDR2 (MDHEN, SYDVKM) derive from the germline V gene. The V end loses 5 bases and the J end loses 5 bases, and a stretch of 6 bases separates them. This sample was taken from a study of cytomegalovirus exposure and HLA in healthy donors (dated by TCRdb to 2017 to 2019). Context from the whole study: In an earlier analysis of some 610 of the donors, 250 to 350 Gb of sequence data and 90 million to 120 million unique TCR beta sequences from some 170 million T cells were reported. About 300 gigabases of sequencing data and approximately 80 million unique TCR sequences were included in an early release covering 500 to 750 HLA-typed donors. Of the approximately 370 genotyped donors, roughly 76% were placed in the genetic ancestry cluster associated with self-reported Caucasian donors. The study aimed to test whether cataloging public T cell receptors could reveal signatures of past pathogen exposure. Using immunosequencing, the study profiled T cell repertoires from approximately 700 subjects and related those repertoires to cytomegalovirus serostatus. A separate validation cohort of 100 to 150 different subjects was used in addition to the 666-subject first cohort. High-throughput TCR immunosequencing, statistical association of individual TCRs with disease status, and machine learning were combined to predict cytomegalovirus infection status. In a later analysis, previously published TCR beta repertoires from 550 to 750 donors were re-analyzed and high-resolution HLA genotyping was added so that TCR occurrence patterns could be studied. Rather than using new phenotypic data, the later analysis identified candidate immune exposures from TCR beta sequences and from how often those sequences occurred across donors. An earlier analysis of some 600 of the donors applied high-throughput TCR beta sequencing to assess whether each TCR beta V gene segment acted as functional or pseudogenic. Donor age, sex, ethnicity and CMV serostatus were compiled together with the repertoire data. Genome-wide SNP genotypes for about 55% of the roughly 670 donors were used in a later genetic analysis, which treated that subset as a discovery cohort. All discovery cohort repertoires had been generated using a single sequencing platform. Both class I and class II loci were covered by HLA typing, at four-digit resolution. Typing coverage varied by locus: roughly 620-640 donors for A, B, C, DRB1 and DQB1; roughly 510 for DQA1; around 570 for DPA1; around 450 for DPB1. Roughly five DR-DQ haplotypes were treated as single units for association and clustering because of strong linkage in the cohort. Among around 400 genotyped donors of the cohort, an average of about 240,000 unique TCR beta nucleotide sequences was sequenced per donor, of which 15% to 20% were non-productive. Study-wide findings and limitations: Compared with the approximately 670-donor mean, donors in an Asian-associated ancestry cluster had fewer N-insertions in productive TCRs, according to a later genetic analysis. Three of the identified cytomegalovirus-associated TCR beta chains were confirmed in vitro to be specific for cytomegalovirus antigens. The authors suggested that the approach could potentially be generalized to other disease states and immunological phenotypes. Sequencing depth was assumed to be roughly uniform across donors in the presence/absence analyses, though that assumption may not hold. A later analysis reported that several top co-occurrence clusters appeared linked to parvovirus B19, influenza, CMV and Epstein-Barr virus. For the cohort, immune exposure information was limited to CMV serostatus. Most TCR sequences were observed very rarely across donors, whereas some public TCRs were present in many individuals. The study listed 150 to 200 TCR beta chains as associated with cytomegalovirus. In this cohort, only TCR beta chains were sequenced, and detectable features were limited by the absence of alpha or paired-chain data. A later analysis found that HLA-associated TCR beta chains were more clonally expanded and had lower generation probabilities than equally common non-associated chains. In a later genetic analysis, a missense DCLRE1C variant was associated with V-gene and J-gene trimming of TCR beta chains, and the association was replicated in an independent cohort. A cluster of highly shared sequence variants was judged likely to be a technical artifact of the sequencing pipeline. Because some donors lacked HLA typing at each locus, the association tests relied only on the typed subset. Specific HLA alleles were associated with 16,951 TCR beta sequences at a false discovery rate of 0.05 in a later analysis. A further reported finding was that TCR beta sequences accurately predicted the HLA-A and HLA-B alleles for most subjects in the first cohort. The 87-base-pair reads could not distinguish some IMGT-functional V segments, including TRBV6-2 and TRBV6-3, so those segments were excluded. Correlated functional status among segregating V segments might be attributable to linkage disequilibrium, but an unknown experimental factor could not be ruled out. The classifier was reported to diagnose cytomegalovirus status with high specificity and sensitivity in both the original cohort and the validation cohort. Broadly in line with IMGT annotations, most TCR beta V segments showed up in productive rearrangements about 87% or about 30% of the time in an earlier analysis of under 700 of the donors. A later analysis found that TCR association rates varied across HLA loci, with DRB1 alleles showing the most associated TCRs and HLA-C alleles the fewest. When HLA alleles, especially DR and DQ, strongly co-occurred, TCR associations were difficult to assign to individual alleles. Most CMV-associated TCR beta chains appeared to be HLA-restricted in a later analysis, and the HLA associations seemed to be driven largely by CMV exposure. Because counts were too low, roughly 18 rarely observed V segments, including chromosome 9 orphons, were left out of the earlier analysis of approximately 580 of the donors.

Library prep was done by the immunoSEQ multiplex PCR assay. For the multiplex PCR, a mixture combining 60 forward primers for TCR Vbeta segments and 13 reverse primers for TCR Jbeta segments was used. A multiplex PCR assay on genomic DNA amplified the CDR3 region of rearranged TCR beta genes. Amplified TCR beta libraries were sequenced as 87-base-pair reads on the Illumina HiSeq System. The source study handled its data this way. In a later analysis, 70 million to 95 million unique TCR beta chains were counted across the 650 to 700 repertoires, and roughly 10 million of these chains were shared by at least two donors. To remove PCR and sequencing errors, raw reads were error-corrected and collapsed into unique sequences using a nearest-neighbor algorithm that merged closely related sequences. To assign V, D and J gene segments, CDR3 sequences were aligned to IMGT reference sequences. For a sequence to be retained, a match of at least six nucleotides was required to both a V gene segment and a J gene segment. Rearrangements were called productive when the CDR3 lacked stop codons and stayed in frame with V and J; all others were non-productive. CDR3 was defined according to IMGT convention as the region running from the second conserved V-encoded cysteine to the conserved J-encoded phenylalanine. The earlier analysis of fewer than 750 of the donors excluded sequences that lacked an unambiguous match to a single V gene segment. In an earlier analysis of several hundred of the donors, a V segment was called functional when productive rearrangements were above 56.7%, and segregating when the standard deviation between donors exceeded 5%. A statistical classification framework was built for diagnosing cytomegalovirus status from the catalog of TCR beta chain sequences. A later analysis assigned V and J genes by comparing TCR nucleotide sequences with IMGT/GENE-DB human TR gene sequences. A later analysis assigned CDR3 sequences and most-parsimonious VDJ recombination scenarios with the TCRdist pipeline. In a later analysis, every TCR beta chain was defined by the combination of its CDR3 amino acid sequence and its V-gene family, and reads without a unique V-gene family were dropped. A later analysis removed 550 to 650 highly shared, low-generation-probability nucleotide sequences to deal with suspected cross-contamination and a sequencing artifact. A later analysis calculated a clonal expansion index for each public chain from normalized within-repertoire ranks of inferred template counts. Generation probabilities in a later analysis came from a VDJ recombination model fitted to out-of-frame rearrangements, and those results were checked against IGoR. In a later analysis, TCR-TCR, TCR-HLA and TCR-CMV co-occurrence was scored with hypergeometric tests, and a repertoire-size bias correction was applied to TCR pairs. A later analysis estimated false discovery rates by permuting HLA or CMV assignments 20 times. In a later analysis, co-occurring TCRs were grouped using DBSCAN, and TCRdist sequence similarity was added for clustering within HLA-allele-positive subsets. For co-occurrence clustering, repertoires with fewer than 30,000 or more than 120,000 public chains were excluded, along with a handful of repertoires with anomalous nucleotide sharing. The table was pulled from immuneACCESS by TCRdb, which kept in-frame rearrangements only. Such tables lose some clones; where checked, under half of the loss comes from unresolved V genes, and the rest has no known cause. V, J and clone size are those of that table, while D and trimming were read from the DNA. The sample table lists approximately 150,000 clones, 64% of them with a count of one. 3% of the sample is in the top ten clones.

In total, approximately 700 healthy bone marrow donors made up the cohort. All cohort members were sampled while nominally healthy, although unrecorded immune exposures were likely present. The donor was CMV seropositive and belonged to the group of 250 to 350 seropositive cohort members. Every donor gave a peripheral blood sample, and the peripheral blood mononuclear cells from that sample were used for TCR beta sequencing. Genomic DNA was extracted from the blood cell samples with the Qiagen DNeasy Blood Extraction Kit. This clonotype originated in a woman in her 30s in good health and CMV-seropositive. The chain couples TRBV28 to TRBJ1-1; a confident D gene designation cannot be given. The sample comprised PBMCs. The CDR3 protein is CASSRRTEAFF. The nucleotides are TGTGCCAGCAGTCGGAGGACTGAAGCTTTCTTT.